The 3 T cell receptor beta chains below were found in one sample sequenced in a study of OX40 agonist ivuxolimab in advanced cancers. This table comes from immunoSEQ multiplex PCR, and its TCRdb copy is limited to in-frame clones, with some not included. The sample carries 40,000 to 45,000 clones, approximately 90% recorded once. Source: CD4+ or CD8+ T cells sorted from blood, taken in a trial of the OX40 agonist ivuxolimab. These receptors were taken from an adult with an advanced solid tumor such as melanoma, head and neck, liver or kidney cancer.

The chain employs TRBV10-3 and TRBJ2-1; TRBD1 aligns across 7 bases. This CDR3 is 16 amino acids long. V shed 8 bases, J shed 4 bases, and the junction held 14 bases outside the gene matches. Germline V lookup: CDR1 ENHRY, CDR2 SYGVKD. CDR3 protein: CAIRSTTGETYNEQFF. In DNA, the CDR3 is TGTGCCATCCGCAGCACCACAGGGGAAACGTACAATGAGCAGTTCTTC.

The CDR3 reads CASSYLLAANTGELFF. As DNA, the CDR3 is TGTGCCAGCAGCTACCTACTAGCGGCGAACACCGGGGAGCTGTTTTTT. The rearrangement links TRBV4-2 to TRBJ2-2; 8 bases fit TRBD2. V lost 5 bases to trimming and J lost 0 bases; unmatched junction nucleotides: 5. The CDR3 has 16 amino acids. Germline V gene lookup returns CDR1 LGHNA and CDR2 YNFKEQ.

V usage is TRBV5-1 and J usage is TRBJ2-1; D unclear. CDR3 size: 11 residues. Germline CDR1 reads SGHRS; CDR2 reads YFSETQ. V gave up 0 bases and J gave up 9 bases, with 4 bases separating them. The CDR3 protein is CASSLESEQFF. DNA for the CDR3: TGCGCCAGCAGCTTGGAGTCTGAGCAGTTCTTC.